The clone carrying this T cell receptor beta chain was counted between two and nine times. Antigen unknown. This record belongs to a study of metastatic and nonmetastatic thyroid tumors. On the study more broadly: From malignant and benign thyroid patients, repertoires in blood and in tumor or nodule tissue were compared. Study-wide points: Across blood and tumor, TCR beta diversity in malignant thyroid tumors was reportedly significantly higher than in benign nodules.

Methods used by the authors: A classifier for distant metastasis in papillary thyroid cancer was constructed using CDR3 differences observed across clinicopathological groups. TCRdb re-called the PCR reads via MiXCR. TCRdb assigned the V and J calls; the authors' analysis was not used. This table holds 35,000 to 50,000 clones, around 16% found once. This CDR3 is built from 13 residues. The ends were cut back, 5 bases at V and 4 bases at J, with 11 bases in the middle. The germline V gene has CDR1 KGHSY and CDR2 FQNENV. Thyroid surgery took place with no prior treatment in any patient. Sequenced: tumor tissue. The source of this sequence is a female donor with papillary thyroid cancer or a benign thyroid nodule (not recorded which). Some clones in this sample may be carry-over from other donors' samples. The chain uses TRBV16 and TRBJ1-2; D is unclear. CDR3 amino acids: CASSERSGYGYTF. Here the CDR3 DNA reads TGTGCCAGCAGCGAGAGATCTGGCTATGGCTACACCTTC.